The 22 T cell receptor beta chains in this list originate from one sample, sequenced in a study of beta chain features in type 1 diabetes (dated by TCRdb to the late 2010s). Libraries came from the immunoSEQ multiplex PCR assay. The High Capacity cDNA Reverse Transcription Kit was used to reverse transcribe all of the isolated RNA, meaning that expressed TCRB transcripts were what got sequenced. TCRdb mirrors the immuneACCESS table, restricted to in-frame sequences. Some clones are absent from its copies; in checked studies, under half trace to an unresolved V gene, and the reason for the others is unknown. This sample comprises roughly 140,000 clones, around 8% of them detected only once. Clones ranked in the top ten supply about 0.6% of the sample. Sequenced input: central memory CD4+ T cells from blood. The receptors shown here come from a man younger than 35 in good health.

The chain joins TRBV28 to TRBJ1-3; a possible D gene is TRBD1 (6 bases). This CDR3 region has 17 residues. Between the trimmed V and J ends, which lost 5 bases and 0 bases, there was a span of 17 bases. Germline V gene sequence: CDR1 MDHEN, CDR2 SYDVKM. The chain's CDR3 is CASSPRDRPVSGNTIYF. The DNA for the CDR3 is TGTGCCAGCAGTCCGCGTGACAGGCCAGTCTCTGGAAACACCATATATTTT.

This sequence joins TRBV4-3 and TRBJ2-7; D is ambiguous. The CDR3 runs 14 residues. Trimming took off 0 bases at V and 4 bases at J, with 10 bases between the two ends. CDR1 LGHNA and CDR2 YSLEER come from the germline V gene. The CDR3 sequence is CASSQEGQKYEQYF. As DNA, the CDR3 is TGCGCCAGCAGCCAAGAGGGCCAGAAATACGAGCAGTACTTC.

The chain joins TRBV6-5 to TRBJ1-1; D remains ambiguous. V was trimmed by 6 bases and J by 1 base, leaving 12 bases between them. The CDR3 is 14 amino acids. Germline CDR1 and CDR2: MNHEY and SVGAGI. The CDR3 loop is CASRWEVSNTEAFF. CDR3 bases: TGTGCCAGCAGATGGGAGGTGTCGAACACTGAAGCTTTCTTT.

The chain recombines TRBV4-2 with TRBJ2-7; 10 bases are shared with TRBD1. With V trimmed by 2 bases and J by 4 bases, 5 bases remained unmatched. The CDR3 covers 15 residues. Looked up from germline, CDR1 is LGHNA and CDR2 is YNFKEQ. CDR3 sequence: CASSQSGQGLYEQYF. The CDR3 nucleotides are TGTGCCAGCAGCCAATCGGGACAGGGGTTGTACGAGCAGTACTTC.

Ten or more counts support this clone. The chain is built from TRBV30 and TRBJ2-2, with TRBD2 matching over 10 bases. CDR3 length equals 17 residues. J was trimmed by 7 bases and V by 7 bases; bases with no gene match: 18. Germline-derived CDR1 and CDR2 are GTSNPN and SVGIG (reference sequence). Written as DNA, the CDR3 is TGTGCCTACACCGGAGGACTAGCGGCTCAAAGTGGCGGGGAGCTGTTTTTT. It encodes CAYTGGLAAQSGGELFF.

This clone was counted ten times or more. This sequence joins TRBV4-1 and TRBJ2-6; the D gene is possibly TRBD2 (6 bases). CDR1 is MGHRA and CDR2 is YSYEKL in the germline V gene. Trimming removed 1 base at V and 0 bases at J, with 7 bases between. The CDR3 totals 16 residues. CDR3 amino acids: CASSQGGVSGANVLTF. CDR3 DNA: TGCGCCAGCAGCCAAGGGGGGGTCTCTGGGGCCAACGTCCTGACTTTC.

The table lists this clone with a few counts. V usage is TRBV7-6 and J usage is TRBJ2-7; TRBD1 matches at 7 bases. Losses at the gene ends were 2 bases for V and 2 bases for J; bases not matched to a gene: 3. Germline V lookup: CDR1 SGHVS, CDR2 FNYEAQ. This CDR3 has 14 residues. CDR3 in DNA: TGTGCCAGCAGCTTATCGACAGGGACCTACGAGCAGTACTTC. Amino acid sequence: CASSLSTGTYEQYF.

This clone was counted many times. CDR3 residues: CASSSSDGGETQYF. The CDR3 coding sequence is TGTGCCAGCAGTTCTTCTGACGGGGGGGAGACCCAGTACTTC. The gene calls are TRBV28 and TRBJ2-5; 7 bases are a match to TRBD2. The CDR3 length is 14 residues. Germline V gene lookup returns CDR1 MDHEN and CDR2 SYDVKM. J gave up 5 bases and V 4 bases, and 7 bases lay outside the gene matches.

This CDR3 reads CASTTLGEAETQYF. CDR3 sequence (DNA): TGCGCCAGCACCACTTTGGGTGAGGCGGAGACCCAGTACTTC. The J gene is TRBJ2-5, the V gene TRBV5-1; no clear D gene. Trimming shortened V by 6 bases and J by 5 bases, and 17 bases separated the two germline ends. CDR1 is SGHRS and CDR2 is YFSETQ in the germline V gene. This CDR3 contains 14 residues. The full variable domain, completed using reference TRBV5-1 and TRBJ2-5, is KAGVTQTPRYLIKTRGQQVTLSCSPISGHRSVSWYQQTPGQGLQFLFEYFSETQRNKGNFPGRFSGRQFSNSRSEMNVSTLELGDSALYLCASTTLGEAETQYFGPGTRLLVL.

This clone appeared a few times. V gene TRBV5-4 combines with J gene TRBJ1-1; D ambiguous. The germline V gene encodes CDR1 SGHNT and CDR2 YYREEE (reference sequence). Trimming left V 1 base short and J 3 bases short, with 10 bases between. This CDR3 spans 14 amino acids. The CDR3 loop reads CASSLPVGDTEAFF. In DNA form, the CDR3 reads TGTGCCAGCAGCTTGCCCGTCGGGGACACTGAAGCTTTCTTT.

This clone was detected only a few times. The DNA of the CDR3 is TGTGCCAGCAGCCCCGGGGGGTGGGATGAGCAGTTCTTC. It encodes CASSPGGWDEQFF. The J gene is TRBJ2-1, the V gene TRBV7-2; 7 bases fit TRBD2. CDR3 size: 13 residues. Trimming removed 5 bases from V and 8 bases from J; junction bases left unmatched: 6. Germline CDR1 is SGHTA and CDR2 is FQGNSA.

Concerning this clone itself: Other DNA sequences in the same sample also yield this CDR3. V gene TRBV5-1 combines with J gene TRBJ2-3; D gene uncertain. This CDR3 spans 14 amino acids. Per germline, CDR1 SGHRS and CDR2 YFSETQ. V gave up 0 bases and J gave up 2 bases, with 7 bases separating them. CDR3 loop: CASSLDSPTDTQYF. CDR3 bases: TGCGCCAGCAGCTTGGACTCGCCCACAGATACGCAGTATTTT.

This rearrangement joins TRBV19 to TRBJ2-3; 7 bases align to TRBD1. In germline, CDR1 is LNHDA, CDR2 SQIVND (reference sequence). The V gene end was trimmed by 5 bases and the J gene end by 4 bases; junction bases not matched to a gene: 12. The CDR3 totals 16 residues. CDR3 amino acids: CASSPSTGVAADTQYF. The DNA for the CDR3 is TGTGCCAGTAGTCCCAGCACAGGGGTAGCCGCAGATACGCAGTATTTT. Filled out from reference TRBV19 and TRBJ2-3, the complete variable domain reads DGGITQSPKYLFRKEGQNVTLSCEQNLNHDAMYWYRQDPGQGLRLIYYSQIVNDFQKGDIAEGYSVSREKKESFPLTVTSAQKNPTAFYLCASSPSTGVAADTQYFGPGTRLTVL.

The chain couples TRBV9 to TRBJ1-6; no clear D. The CDR3 extends over 15 amino acids. Germline CDR1 SGDLS, CDR2 YYNGEE. V gave up 4 bases and J gave up 7 bases, with 15 bases separating them. CDR3 coding DNA: TGTGCCAGCAGCCCGGACCCAGGCGGGAATTCACCCCTCCACTTT. Its translation: CASSPDPGGNSPLHF.

This chain connects TRBV28 to TRBJ2-1; 9 nucleotides line up with TRBD1. The CDR3 runs 15 residues. Trimming took 7 bases from V and 2 from J; bases not matched to a gene: 6. The germline V gene has CDR1 MDHEN and CDR2 SYDVKM. The CDR3 sequence is CASTSGDRAYNEQFF. The DNA of the CDR3 is TGTGCCAGCACCTCGGGGGACAGGGCCTACAATGAGCAGTTCTTC.

This clone was counted a few times. This chain links TRBV11-3 with TRBJ1-2; 7 bases align to TRBD1. This CDR3 contains 15 residues. J was trimmed by 8 bases and V by 5 bases; bases with no gene match: 14. Germline CDR1 reads SGHNT; CDR2 reads YENEEA. The CDR3 here is CASSPASRGRRGYTF. Written as DNA, the CDR3 is TGTGCCAGCAGCCCCGCGTCGAGGGGGCGTCGCGGCTACACCTTC.

V is TRBV27 and J is TRBJ1-2, with TRBD1 identical over 8 bases. CDR3 length: 15 amino acids. Per germline, CDR1 MNHEY and CDR2 SMNVEV (reference sequence). The V segment lost 6 bases and the J segment 1 base; nucleotides outside the gene matches: 7. CDR3 in amino acids: CASRRQGYLNYGYTF. Here the CDR3 DNA reads TGTGCCAGCAGAAGACAGGGGTATCTTAACTATGGCTACACCTTC.

V usage is TRBV5-4 and J usage is TRBJ2-3, with 9 nucleotides matching TRBD1. This CDR3 comprises 17 residues. Per germline, CDR1 SGHNT and CDR2 YYREEE (reference sequence). V was clipped by 7 bases and J by 2 bases; unmatched bases: 14. The CDR3 loop is CASSLPGQGFSTDTQYF. The CDR3 coding sequence is TGTGCCAGCTCCCTCCCGGGACAGGGCTTTTCCACAGATACGCAGTATTTT.

The rearrangement joins TRBV6-5 to TRBJ2-1, with TRBD1 matching over 7 bases. Germline CDR1 reads MNHEY; CDR2 reads SVGAGI. The CDR3 is 12 residues long. Trimming took 0 bases from V and 13 from J; bases not matched to a gene: 3. The CDR3, as DNA: TGTGCCAGCAGTTACTCGACAGGGAAACAGTTCTTC. It encodes CASSYSTGKQFF.

This clone showed up just once. The genes are TRBV7-9 and TRBJ1-1; 7 nucleotides agree with TRBD1. Germline CDR1 is SEHNR and CDR2 is FQNEAQ (reference sequence). The J segment lost 4 bases and the V segment lost 5 bases, leaving 10 bases of the junction unmatched. The CDR3 length is 15 residues. The DNA for the CDR3 is TGTGCCAGCAGCCCAGGGGGGACCGGGAGCACTGAAGCTTTCTTT. Protein: CASSPGGTGSTEAFF.

In this sample, this clone turned up a few times. V gene TRBV2 combines with J gene TRBJ1-4; D is undetermined. V lost 7 bases, J lost 7 bases, and 16 bases lay in between. The CDR3 consists of 14 residues. The germline gives CDR1 SNHLY, CDR2 FYNNEI. CDR3: CASTPGGRSEKLFF. The CDR3 DNA reads as TGTGCCAGCACTCCGGGAGGGAGAAGTGAAAAACTGTTTTTT.

This clone appeared a few times. This sequence joins TRBV5-4 and TRBJ2-6, with D possibly being TRBD2 (5 bases). CDR1 is SGHNT and CDR2 is YYREEE in the germline V gene (reference sequence). The CDR3 loop spans 16 amino acids. Trimming removed 2 bases from V and 0 bases from J, with 9 bases in between. The CDR3 sequence is CASSLGGDSGANVLTF. The CDR3 region has the DNA TGTGCCAGCAGCTTAGGAGGAGACTCTGGGGCCAACGTCCTGACTTTC.